This T cell receptor (beta chain) came from a study of T cells after yellow fever vaccination. Study-wide results and limits: The CD4 and CD8 compartments had a small share of their clonotypes in common. In post-booster samples, most primary-vaccination clones reappeared (approximately 96% CD4, 88% CD8).

This clonotype was counted only a few times. Its antigen is currently unknown. The CDR3 totals 15 residues. Per the germline V gene, CDR1 is SGHRS and CDR2 is YFSETQ. V dropped 4 bases and J dropped 3; count of bases not matched to a gene: 6. TCR cDNA, made by 5'RACE template switching, carried an added universal primer site and UMIs. TCRdb itself ran the 5' RACE reads through MiXCR, one entry per CDR3 protein. This sample has more than 350,000 distinct CDR3 sequences, with 11% found just once. The sequences come from PBMCs, collected on the day of the first yellow fever vaccination. The receptor was isolated from a man aged 18 to 30 who received the YFV17D yellow fever vaccine. The chain recombines TRBV5-1 with TRBJ2-7, with 11 bases identical to TRBD2. CDR3 protein: CASSRTSGSIYEQYF. The CDR3 bases are TGCGCCAGCAGCCGGACTAGCGGGTCGATCTACGAGCAGTACTTC.